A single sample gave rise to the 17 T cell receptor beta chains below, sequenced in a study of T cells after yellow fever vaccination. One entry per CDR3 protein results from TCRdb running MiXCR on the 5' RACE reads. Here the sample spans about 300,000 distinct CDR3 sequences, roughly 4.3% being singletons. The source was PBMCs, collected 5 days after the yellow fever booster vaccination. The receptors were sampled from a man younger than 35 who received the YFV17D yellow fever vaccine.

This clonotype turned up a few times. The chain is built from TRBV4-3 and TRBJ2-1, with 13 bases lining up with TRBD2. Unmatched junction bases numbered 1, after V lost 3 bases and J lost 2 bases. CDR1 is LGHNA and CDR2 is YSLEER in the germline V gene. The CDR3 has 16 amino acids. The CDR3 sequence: CASSHGLAGAYNEQFF. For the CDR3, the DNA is TGCGCCAGCAGCCATGGACTAGCGGGAGCCTACAATGAGCAGTTCTTC.

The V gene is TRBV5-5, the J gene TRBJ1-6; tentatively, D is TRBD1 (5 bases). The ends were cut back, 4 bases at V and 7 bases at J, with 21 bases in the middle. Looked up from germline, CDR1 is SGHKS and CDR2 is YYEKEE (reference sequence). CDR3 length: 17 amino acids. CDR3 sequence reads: CASSGAGPGKTNSPLHF. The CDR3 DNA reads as TGTGCCAGCAGCGGGGCGGGTCCAGGGAAGACGAATTCACCCCTCCACTTT.

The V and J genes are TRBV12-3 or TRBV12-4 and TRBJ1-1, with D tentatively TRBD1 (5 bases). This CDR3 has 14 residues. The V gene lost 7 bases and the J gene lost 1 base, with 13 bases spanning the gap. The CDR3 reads CASTPRGPNTEAFF. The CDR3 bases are TGTGCCAGCACACCCCGGGGCCCGAACACTGAAGCTTTCTTT.

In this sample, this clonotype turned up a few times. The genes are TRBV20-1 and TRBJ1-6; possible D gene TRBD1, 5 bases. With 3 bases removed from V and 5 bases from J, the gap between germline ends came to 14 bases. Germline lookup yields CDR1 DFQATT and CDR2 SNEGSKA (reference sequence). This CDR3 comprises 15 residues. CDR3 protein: CSASRDRQHNSPLHF. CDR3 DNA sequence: TGCAGTGCTAGCCGGGACCGTCAACATAATTCACCCCTCCACTTT.

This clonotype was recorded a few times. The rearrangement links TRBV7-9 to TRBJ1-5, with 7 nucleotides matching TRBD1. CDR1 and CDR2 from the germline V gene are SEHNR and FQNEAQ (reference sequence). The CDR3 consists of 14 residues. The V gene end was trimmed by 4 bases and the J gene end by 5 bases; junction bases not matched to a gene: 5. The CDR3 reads CASSSTTGDQPQHF. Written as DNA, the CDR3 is TGTGCCAGCAGCTCAACCACAGGGGATCAGCCCCAGCATTTT. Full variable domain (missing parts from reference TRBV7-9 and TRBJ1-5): DTGVSQNPRHKITKRGQNVTFRCDPISEHNRLYWYRQTLGQGPEFLTYFQNEAQLEKSRLLSDRFSAERPKGSFSTLEIQRTEQGDSAMYLCASSSTTGDQPQHFGDGTRLSIL.

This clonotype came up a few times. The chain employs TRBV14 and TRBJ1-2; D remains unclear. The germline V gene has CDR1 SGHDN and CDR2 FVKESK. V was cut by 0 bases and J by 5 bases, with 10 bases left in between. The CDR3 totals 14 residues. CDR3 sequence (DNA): TGTGCCAGCAGCCAAGATCGTGGTGGGTATGGCTACACCTTC. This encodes CASSQDRGGYGYTF.

CDR3 nucleotides: TGTGCCAGCAGCTTGGCCAGTATGGGCGGAATGAACACTGAAGCTTTCTTT. It translates to CASSLASMGGMNTEAFF. The rearrangement uses TRBV5-4 and TRBJ1-1, with no clear D. This CDR3 contains 17 residues. V lost 0 bases and J 0 bases, leaving 15 bases between the germline ends. Germline CDR1 and CDR2: SGHNT and YYREEE (reference sequence).

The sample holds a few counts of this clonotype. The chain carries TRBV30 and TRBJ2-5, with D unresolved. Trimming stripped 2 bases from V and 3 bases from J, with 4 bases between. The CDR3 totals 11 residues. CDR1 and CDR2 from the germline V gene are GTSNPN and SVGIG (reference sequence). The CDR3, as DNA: TGTGCCTGGAGTCGGGAAGAGACCCAGTACTTC. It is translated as CAWSREETQYF.

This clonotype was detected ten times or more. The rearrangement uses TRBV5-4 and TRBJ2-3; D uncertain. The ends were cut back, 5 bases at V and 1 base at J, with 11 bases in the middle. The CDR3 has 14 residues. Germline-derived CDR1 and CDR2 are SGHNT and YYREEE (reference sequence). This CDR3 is CASSPGWGTDTQYF. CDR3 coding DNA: TGTGCCAGCAGTCCAGGCTGGGGCACAGATACGCAGTATTTT.

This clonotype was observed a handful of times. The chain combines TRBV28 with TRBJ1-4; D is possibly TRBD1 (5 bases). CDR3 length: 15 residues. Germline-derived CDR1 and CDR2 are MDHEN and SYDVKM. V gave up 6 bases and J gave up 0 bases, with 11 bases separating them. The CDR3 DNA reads TGTGCCAGCAGACCCGGGGGGGCAACTAATGAAAAACTGTTTTTT. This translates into CASRPGGATNEKLFF. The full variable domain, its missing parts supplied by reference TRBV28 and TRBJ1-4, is DVKVTQSSRYLVKRTGEKVFLECVQDMDHENMFWYRQDPGLGLRLIYFSYDVKMKEKGDIPEGYSVSREKKERFSLILESASTNQTSMYLCASRPGGATNEKLFFGSGTQLSVL.

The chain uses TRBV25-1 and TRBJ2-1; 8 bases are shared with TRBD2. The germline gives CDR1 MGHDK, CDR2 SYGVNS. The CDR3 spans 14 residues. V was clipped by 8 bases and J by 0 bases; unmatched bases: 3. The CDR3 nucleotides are TGTGCCAGCGGGGGACTAGACTCCTACAATGAGCAGTTCTTC. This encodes CASGGLDSYNEQFF. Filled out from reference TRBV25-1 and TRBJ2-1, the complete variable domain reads EADIYQTPRYLVIGTGKKITLECSQTMGHDKMYWYQQDPGMELHLIHYSYGVNSTEKGDLSSESTVSRIRTEHFPLTLESARPSHTSQYLCASGGLDSYNEQFFGPGTRLTVL.

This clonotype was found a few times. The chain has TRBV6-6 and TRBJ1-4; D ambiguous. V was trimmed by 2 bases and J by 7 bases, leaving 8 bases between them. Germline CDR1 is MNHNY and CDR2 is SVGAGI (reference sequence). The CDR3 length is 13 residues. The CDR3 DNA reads TGTGCCAGCAGTTACGAGTTAGGTGAAAAACTGTTTTTT. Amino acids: CASSYELGEKLFF.

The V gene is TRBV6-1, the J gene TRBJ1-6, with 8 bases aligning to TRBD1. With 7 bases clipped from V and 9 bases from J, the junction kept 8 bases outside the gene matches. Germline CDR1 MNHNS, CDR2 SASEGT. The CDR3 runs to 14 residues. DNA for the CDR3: TGTGCCAGCATCTGGACAGGGTCGGTTTCACCCCTCCACTTT. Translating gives CASIWTGSVSPLHF.

The DNA of the CDR3 is TGTGCCCCCAGGGGGCGGGGCACTAGCACAGATACGCAGTATTTT. Protein product: CAPRGRGTSTDTQYF. V is TRBV7-8 and J is TRBJ2-3; 8 bases agree with TRBD1. After removal of 11 bases from V and 0 bases from J, the junction contained 10 bases not matched to a gene. CDR1 SGHVS and CDR2 FQNEAQ come from the germline V gene. CDR3 length equals 15 residues.

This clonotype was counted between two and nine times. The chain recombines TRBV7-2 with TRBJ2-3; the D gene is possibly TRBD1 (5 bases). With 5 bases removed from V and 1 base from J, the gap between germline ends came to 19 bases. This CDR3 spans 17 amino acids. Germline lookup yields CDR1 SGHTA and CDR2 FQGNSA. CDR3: CASSPGLGREGTDTQYF. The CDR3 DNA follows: TGTGCCAGCAGCCCGGGTTTGGGGCGTGAGGGCACAGATACGCAGTATTTT.

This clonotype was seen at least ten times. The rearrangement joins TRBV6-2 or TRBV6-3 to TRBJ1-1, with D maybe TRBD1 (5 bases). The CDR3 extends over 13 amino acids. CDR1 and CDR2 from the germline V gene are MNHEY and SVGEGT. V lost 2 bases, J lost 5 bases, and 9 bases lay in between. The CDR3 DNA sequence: TGTGCCAGCAGTTACCAGGGAGGGACTGAAGCTTTCTTT. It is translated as CASSYQGGTEAFF.

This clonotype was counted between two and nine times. This CDR3 reads CSGRSGRTYEQYF. CDR3 in DNA: TGCAGTGGAAGAAGCGGGAGAACCTACGAGCAGTACTTC. This rearrangement joins TRBV20-1 to TRBJ2-7; TRBD2 matches 8 bases. Germline values: CDR1 DFQATT, CDR2 SNEGSKA (reference sequence). This CDR3 is built from 13 residues. V was clipped by 7 bases and J by 2 bases; unmatched bases: 7.